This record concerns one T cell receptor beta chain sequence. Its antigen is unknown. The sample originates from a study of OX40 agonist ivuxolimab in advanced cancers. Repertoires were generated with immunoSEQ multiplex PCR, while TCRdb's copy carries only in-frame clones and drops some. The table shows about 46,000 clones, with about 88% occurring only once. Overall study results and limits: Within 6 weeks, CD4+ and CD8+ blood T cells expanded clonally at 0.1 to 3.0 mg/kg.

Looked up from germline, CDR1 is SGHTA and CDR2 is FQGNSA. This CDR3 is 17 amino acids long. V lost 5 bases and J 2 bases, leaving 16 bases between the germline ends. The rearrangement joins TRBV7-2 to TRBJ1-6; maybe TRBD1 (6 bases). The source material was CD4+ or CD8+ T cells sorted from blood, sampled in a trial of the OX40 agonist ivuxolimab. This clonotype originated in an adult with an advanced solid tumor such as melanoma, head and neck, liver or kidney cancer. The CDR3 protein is CASSPGQGPTYNSPLHF. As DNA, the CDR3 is TGTGCCAGCAGCCCTGGGCAGGGGCCGACCTATAATTCACCCCTCCACTTT.